This TCR beta chain emerged from a study of T cell responses to AZD1222 COVID-19 vaccine. The V gene's germline CDR1 is LNHDA and CDR2 SQIVND (reference sequence). The ends lost 5 bases at V and 7 bases at J; junction bases unmatched: 8. The CDR3 extends over 15 amino acids. Sequencing used immunoSEQ multiplex PCR; TCRdb keeps in-frame clones, though not all of them. Among 90,000 to 120,000 clones listed, 70% to 90% were seen once. Some second doses came at about 4 weeks and others at about 12 weeks; these were pooled. Findings and caveats of the study: Donors were largely white British and mainly female; clonal diversity was possibly underestimated. Variant regions that are unmutated are reportedly the target of nearly half of spike-specific TCRs. Spike-wide vaccine-associated CD4 TCRs dominated at 160-218 and 743-854.

Notes on this clone: Its cognate antigen is unknown.

This clonotype originated in an adult who received the AZD1222 COVID-19 vaccine. The chain combines TRBV19 with TRBJ1-5; 10 bases are shared with TRBD1. Sequences were derived from peripheral blood, sampled 28 days after the second AZD1222 dose. CDR3 bases: TGTGCCAGTAGTGAACGACAGGGGGCAGGCCAGCCCCAGCATTTT. Translated: CASSERQGAGQPQHF.